The following is a T cell receptor (beta chain) sequence with its context. In the source study's methods: It was from reference gene primer amplification that nucleated cell counts were estimated. This table comes from immunoSEQ multiplex PCR, and its TCRdb copy is limited to in-frame clones, with some not included. The V and J calls and clone size are taken from that table; D and trimming were inferred from the DNA. The table shows about 120,000 clones, with 77% occurring only once. The data are from a study of blood T cell repertoires in COVID-19. Across the whole study: Samples representing acute and convalescent COVID-19 were sourced from the United States, Italy and Spain. Sample material is recorded as cDNA or gDNA derived from T cells, B-cell-depleted T cells, or PBMCs.

The CDR3 is 20 residues long. V was shortened by 0 bases and J by 2 bases, with 26 bases between the two germline ends. The V gene's germline CDR1 is SGHNT and CDR2 YENEEA. The chain carries TRBV11-3 and TRBJ2-7; possible D gene TRBD1, 6 bases. This sequence was found in a human donor in a cohort sampled during active COVID-19. Material for sequencing was peripheral blood. The CDR3 DNA reads as TGTGCCAGCAGCTTAGATATCGGACAGCAGAAGAGGAGAAAAGCCTACGAGCAGTACTTC. Protein product: CASSLDIGQQKRRKAYEQYF.